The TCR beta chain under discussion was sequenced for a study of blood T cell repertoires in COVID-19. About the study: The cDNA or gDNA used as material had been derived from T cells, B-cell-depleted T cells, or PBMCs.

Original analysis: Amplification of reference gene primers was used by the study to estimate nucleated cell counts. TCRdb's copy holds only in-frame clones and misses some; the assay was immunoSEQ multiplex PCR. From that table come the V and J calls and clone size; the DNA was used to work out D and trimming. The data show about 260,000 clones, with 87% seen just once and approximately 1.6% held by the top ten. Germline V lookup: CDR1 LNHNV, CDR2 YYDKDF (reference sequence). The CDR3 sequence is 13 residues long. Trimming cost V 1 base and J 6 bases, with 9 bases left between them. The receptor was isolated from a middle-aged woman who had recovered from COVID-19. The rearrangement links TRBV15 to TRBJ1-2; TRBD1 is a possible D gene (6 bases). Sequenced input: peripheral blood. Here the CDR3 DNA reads TGTGCCACCAGCAGAGGGCAGGGGAATGGCTACACCTTC. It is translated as CATSRGQGNGYTF.